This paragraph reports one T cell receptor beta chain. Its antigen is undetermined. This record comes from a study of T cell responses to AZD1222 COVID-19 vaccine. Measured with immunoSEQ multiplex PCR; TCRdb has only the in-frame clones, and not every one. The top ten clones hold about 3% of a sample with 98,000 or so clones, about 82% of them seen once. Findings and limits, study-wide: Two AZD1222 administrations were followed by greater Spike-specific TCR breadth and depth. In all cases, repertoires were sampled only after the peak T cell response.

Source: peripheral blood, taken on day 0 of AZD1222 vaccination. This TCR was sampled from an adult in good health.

The CDR3, as DNA: TGTGCCAGCACCGGTGCGGAGAGAGCCAAAAACATTCAGTACTTC. Its translation: CASTGAERAKNIQYF. This sequence joins TRBV2 and TRBJ2-4; D is unresolved. The germline V and J ends were trimmed by 7 bases and 0 bases, with 13 bases remaining between them. This CDR3 is 15 amino acids long. Germline V gene lookup returns CDR1 SNHLY and CDR2 FYNNEI.